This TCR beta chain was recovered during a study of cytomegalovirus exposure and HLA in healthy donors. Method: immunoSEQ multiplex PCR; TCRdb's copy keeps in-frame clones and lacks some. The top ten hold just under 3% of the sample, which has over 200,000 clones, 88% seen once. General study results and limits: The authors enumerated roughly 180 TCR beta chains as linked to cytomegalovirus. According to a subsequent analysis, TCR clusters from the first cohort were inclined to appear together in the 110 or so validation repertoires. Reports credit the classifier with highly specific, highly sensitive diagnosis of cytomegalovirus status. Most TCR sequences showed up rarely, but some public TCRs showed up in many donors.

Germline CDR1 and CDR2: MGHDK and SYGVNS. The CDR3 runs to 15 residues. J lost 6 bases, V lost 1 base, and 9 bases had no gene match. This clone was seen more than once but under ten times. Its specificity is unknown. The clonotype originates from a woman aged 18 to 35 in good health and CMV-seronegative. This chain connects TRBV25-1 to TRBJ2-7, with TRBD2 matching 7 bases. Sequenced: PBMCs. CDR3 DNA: TGTGCCAGCAGTGAATGGACTAGTGATGCCTCCGAGCAGTACTTC. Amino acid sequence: CASSEWTSDASEQYF.